The TCR beta chain under discussion was sequenced for a study of cytomegalovirus exposure and HLA in healthy donors. The germline V gene encodes CDR1 MNHEY and CDR2 SVGAGI. V was clipped by 7 bases and J by 2 bases, with 15 bases between them. The CDR3 covers 14 residues. PCR primers comprised 60 Vbeta and 13 Jbeta primers. The repertoire was sequenced with immunoSEQ multiplex PCR; TCRdb's copy has only in-frame clones and lacks some. Of about 140,000 clones listed, 77% are singletons. Sequencing input: PBMCs. V and J are TRBV6-5 and TRBJ2-7; tentative D call: TRBD1 (5 bases). The source of this sequence is a female donor in good health and CMV-seronegative. This CDR3 is CASTQTAHPYEQYF. CDR3 DNA: TGTGCCAGCACCCAGACAGCCCATCCCTACGAGCAGTACTTC.